The 16 T cell receptor beta chains listed next were all sequenced from one sample in a study of blood T cells in healthy people across ages. Next came a second PCR, run for about 6 to 11 cycles, which used a sample-barcoded 5' primer along with a J-beta primer mix. TCRdb reprocessed the 5' RACE reads via MiXCR and lists one record per CDR3 protein. The data show about 1.6 million distinct CDR3 sequences, about 35% seen once. The specimen sequenced was blood. Source of these receptors: a young woman in good health.

The chain employs TRBV3-1 and TRBJ2-1, with 8 bases identical to TRBD2. The J segment lost 7 bases and the V segment lost 3 bases, leaving 5 bases of the junction unmatched. The germline V gene encodes CDR1 LGHDT and CDR2 YNNKEL (reference sequence). The CDR3 spans 14 residues. CDR3 region: CASSQPGLGNEQFF. For the CDR3, the DNA is TGTGCCAGCAGCCAGCCGGGACTAGGGAATGAGCAGTTCTTC.

The rearrangement links TRBV20-1 to TRBJ2-7; unclear D gene. CDR1 and CDR2 from the germline V gene are DFQATT and SNEGSKA (reference sequence). The CDR3 spans 13 residues. Trimming took off 5 bases at V and 6 bases at J, with 17 bases between the two ends. The CDR3 here is CSAPRPHYGEQYF. CDR3 DNA sequence: TGCAGTGCTCCTAGGCCCCACTACGGCGAGCAGTACTTC.

This clonotype was counted between two and nine times. The chain uses TRBV3-1 and TRBJ2-7; a weak D match, TRBD1 (5 bases). Germline CDR1 reads LGHDT; CDR2 reads YNNKEL (reference sequence). V lost 3 bases and J 6 bases, leaving 15 bases between the germline ends. The CDR3 contains 14 residues. The CDR3 bases are TGTGCCAGCAGCCATCGTCCAGGGAAGGGCGAGCAGTACTTC. Its protein is CASSHRPGKGEQYF.

This rearrangement joins TRBV20-1 to TRBJ1-5; possibly TRBD1 for D (6 bases). Between the trimmed V and J ends, which lost 6 bases and 4 bases, there was a span of 16 bases. CDR3 length equals 14 residues. CDR1 is DFQATT and CDR2 is SNEGSKA in the germline V gene (reference sequence). CDR3 sequence reads: CSAQESRGNQPQHF. The CDR3 DNA sequence: TGCAGTGCCCAAGAGAGCAGGGGTAATCAGCCCCAGCATTTT.

This clonotype has just a few counts. The genes are TRBV15 and TRBJ2-3; D is undetermined. The CDR3 is made up of 12 amino acids. Deletions cut 5 bases from V and 6 bases from J, with 9 bases between. CDR1 is LNHNV and CDR2 is YYDKDF in the germline V gene (reference sequence). In nucleotides, the CDR3 is TGTGCCACCAGCGGCTCGATGGATACGCAGTATTTT. Its translation is CATSGSMDTQYF.

The J gene is TRBJ1-2, the V gene TRBV28, with unresolved D. The CDR3 sequence is 14 residues long. The V gene lost 2 bases and the J gene lost 5 bases, with 12 bases spanning the gap. Per the germline V gene, CDR1 is MDHEN and CDR2 is SYDVKM. The DNA for the CDR3 is TGTGCCAGCAGTTTAGCTGGCAGGCATTATGGCTACACCTTC. This gives the protein CASSLAGRHYGYTF.

On this clonotype itself: At one end, the junction sequence differs from germline, possibly due to a read error. The V gene is TRBV9, the J gene TRBJ1-2; a weak D match, TRBD1 (6 bases). Germline V gene lookup returns CDR1 SGDLS and CDR2 YYNGEE. The CDR3 length is 12 residues. The CDR3 reads CTSSFGTTGYTF. For the CDR3, the DNA is TGTACCAGCAGCTTTGGGACAACTGGCTACACCTTC. The variable domain in full, with the rest retrieved from reference TRBV9 and TRBJ1-2, is DSGVTQTPKHLITATGQRVTLRCSPRSGDLSVYWYQQSLDQGLQFLIQYYNGEERAKGNILERFSAQQFPDLHSELNLSSLELGDSALYFCTSSFGTTGYTFGSGTRLTVV.

V gene TRBV29-1 combines with J gene TRBJ1-1; D is undetermined. CDR3 length: 13 residues. Germline CDR1 and CDR2: SQVTM and ANQGSEA. V was clipped by 7 bases and J by 3 bases, with 15 bases between them. This chain's CDR3 is CSASGPLDTEAFF. CDR3 in DNA: TGCAGCGCTTCCGGACCCCTGGACACTGAAGCTTTCTTT.

The CDR3 coding sequence is TGTGCCAGCAGCAAAACCGGGACAGGGGTACATGGCTACACCTTC. It is translated as CASSKTGTGVHGYTF. The V gene is TRBV5-4, the J gene TRBJ1-2, with 10 bases aligning to TRBD1. The CDR3 is made up of 15 amino acids. The germline CDR1 and CDR2 sequences are SGHNT and YYREEE (reference sequence). Germline trimming cut 4 bases from V and 6 bases from J; bases unmatched to any gene: 9.

This clonotype was seen a handful of times. The rearrangement links TRBV2 to TRBJ2-7; D is perhaps TRBD2 (5 bases). Germline-derived CDR1 and CDR2 are SNHLY and FYNNEI. This CDR3 spans 14 amino acids. V was shortened by 1 base and J by 3 bases, with 10 bases between the two germline ends. CDR3 sequence reads: CASSEGSGNYEQYF. The CDR3 DNA sequence: TGTGCCAGCAGTGAAGGGTCGGGAAACTACGAGCAGTACTTC.

The table lists this clonotype with a few counts. This sequence joins TRBV20-1 and TRBJ1-2; D gene uncertain. Trimming removed 2 bases at V and 4 bases at J, with 11 bases between. Germline V gene lookup returns CDR1 DFQATT and CDR2 SNEGSKA (reference sequence). This CDR3 is 13 amino acids long. The DNA of the CDR3 is TGCAGTGCTAGACCACCGACGGGCTATGGCTACACCTTC. Residues: CSARPPTGYGYTF.

The chain employs TRBV18 and TRBJ1-1; D is unresolved. CDR1 KGHSH and CDR2 LQKENI come from the germline V gene. V was shortened by 3 bases and J by 1 base, with 12 bases between the two germline ends. This CDR3 region has 15 residues. CDR3 amino acids: CASSPAHWANTEAFF. CDR3 nucleotides: TGTGCCAGCTCACCGGCACACTGGGCGAACACTGAAGCTTTCTTT.

J is TRBJ2-7 and V is TRBV2; perhaps TRBD2 as D (7 bases). Germline V gives CDR1 SNHLY, CDR2 FYNNEI. The CDR3 has 15 amino acids. V lost 6 bases and J 0 bases, leaving 15 bases between the germline ends. CDR3: CASSGGGGSSYEQYF. The CDR3 region has the DNA TGTGCCAGCAGCGGAGGGGGGGGAAGCTCCTACGAGCAGTACTTC.

The chain joins TRBV15 to TRBJ2-3, with TRBD2 as a possible D gene (7 bases). Trimming removed 0 bases from V and 7 bases from J, with 14 bases in between. Germline-derived CDR1 and CDR2 are LNHNV and YYDKDF (reference sequence). CDR3 length: 15 amino acids. The CDR3 here is CATSRDWGGGNTQYF. CDR3 coding DNA: TGTGCCACCAGCAGAGATTGGGGGGGCGGGAATACGCAGTATTTT.

This clonotype was seen more than once but under ten times. The rearrangement uses TRBV6-5 and TRBJ2-7; D call uncertain. V was shortened by 0 bases and J by 7 bases, with 10 bases between the two germline ends. The V gene's germline CDR1 is MNHEY and CDR2 SVGAGI. The CDR3 runs 13 residues. The CDR3 coding sequence is TGTGCCAGCAGTTACTCGGTAAGATCTGAGCAGTACTTC. Its translation is CASSYSVRSEQYF.

To note about this clonotype: The junction departs from germline at one end; a sequencing error may be responsible. This chain connects TRBV7-9 to TRBJ2-7, with D maybe TRBD2 (5 bases). CDR1 is SEHNR and CDR2 is FQNEAQ in the germline V gene (reference sequence). This CDR3 has 15 residues. CDR3 DNA: TGTGCCAGCAGCGTAGCGCCGGGTGGGGTCTACGAGCAGTACTTC. It codes for CASSVAPGGVYEQYF.